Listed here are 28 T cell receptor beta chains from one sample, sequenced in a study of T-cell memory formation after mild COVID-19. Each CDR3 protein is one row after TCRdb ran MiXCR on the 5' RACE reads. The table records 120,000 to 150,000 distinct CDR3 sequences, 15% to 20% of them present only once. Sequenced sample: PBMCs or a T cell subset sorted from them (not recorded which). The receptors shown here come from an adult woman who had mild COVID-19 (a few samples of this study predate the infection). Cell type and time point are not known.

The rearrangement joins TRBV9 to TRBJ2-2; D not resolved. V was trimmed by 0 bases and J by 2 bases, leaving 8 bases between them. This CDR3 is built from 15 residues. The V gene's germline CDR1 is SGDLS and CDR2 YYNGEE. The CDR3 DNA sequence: TGTGCCAGCAGCGTAGGAGGAGTTAACACCGGGGAGCTGTTTTTT. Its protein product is CASSVGGVNTGELFF.

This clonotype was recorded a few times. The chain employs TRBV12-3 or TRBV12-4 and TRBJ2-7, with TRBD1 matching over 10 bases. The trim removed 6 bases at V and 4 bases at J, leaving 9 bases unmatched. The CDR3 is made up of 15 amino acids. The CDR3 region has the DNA TGTGCCAGCAGCCGACATGGACAGGGGGTATACGAGCAGTACTTC. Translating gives CASSRHGQGVYEQYF.

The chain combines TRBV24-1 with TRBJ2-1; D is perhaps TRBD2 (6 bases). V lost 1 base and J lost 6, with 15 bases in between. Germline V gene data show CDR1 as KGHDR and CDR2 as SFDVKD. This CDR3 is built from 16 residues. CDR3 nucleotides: TGTGCCACCAGTGATTTTGCGGGGAATCGGGGCAATGAGCAGTTCTTC. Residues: CATSDFAGNRGNEQFF.

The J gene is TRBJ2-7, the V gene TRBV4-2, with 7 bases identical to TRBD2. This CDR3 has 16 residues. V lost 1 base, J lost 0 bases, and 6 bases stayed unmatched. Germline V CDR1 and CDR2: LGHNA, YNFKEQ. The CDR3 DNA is TGTGCCAGCAGCCAAGTGGGGCGGGGGAGCTCCTACGAGCAGTACTTC. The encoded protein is CASSQVGRGSSYEQYF.

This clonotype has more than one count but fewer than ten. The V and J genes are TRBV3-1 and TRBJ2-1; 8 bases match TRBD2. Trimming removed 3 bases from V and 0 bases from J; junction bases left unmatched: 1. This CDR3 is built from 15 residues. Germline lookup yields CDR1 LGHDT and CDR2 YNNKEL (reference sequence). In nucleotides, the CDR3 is TGTGCCAGCAGCCACGGGACTAGCTCCTACAATGAGCAGTTCTTC. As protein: CASSHGTSSYNEQFF.

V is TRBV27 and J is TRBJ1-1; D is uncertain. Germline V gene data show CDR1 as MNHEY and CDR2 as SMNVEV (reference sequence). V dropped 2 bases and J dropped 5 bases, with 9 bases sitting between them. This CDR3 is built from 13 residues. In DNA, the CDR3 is TGTGCCAGCAGTTTAGAAGGGTGGACTGAAGCTTTCTTT. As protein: CASSLEGWTEAFF.

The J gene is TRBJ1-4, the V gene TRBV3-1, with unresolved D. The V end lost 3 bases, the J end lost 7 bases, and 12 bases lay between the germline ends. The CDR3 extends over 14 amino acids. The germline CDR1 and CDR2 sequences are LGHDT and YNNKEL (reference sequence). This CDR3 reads CASSHSNRGEKLFF. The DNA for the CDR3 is TGTGCCAGCAGCCATTCTAACCGGGGTGAAAAACTGTTTTTT.

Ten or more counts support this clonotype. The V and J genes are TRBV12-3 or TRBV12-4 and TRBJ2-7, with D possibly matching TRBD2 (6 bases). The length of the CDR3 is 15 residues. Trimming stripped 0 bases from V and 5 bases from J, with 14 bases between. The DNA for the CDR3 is TGTGCCAGCAGTTTAGCGGGACTGGAAGGGAACGAGCAGTACTTC. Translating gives CASSLAGLEGNEQYF.

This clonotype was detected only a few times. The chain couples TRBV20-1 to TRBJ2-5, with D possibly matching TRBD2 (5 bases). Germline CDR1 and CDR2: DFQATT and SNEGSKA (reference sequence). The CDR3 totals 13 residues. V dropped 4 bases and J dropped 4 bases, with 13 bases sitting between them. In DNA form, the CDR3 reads TGCAGTGCTACTAAGTCGGACTCAGAGACCCAGTACTTC. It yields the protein CSATKSDSETQYF.

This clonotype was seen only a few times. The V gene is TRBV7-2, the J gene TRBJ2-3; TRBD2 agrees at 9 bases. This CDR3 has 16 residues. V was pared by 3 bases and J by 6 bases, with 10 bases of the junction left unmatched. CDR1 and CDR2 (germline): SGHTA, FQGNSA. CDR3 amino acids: CASSLIGGGALDTQYF. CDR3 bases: TGTGCCAGCAGCTTGATCGGCGGGGGGGCGTTGGATACGCAGTATTTT.

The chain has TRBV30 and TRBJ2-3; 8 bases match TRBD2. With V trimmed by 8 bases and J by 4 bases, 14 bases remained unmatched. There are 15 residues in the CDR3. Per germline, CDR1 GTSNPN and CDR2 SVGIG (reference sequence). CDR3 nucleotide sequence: TGTGCCGGGCGAACTCGGGCGGGAGGTGCAGATACGCAGTATTTT. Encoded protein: CAGRTRAGGADTQYF.

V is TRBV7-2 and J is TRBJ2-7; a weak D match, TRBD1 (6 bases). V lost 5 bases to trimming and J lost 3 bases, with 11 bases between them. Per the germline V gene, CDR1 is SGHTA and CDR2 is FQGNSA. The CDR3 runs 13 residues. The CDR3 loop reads CASSPRQDYEQYF. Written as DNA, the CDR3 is TGTGCCAGCAGCCCCCGACAGGACTACGAGCAGTACTTC.

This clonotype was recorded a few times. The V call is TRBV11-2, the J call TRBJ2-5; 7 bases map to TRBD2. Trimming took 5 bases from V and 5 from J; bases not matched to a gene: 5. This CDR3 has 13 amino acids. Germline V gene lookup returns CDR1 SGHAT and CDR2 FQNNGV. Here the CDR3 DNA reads TGTGCCAGCAGCGGCGGACTAGGGGAGACCCAGTACTTC. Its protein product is CASSGGLGETQYF.

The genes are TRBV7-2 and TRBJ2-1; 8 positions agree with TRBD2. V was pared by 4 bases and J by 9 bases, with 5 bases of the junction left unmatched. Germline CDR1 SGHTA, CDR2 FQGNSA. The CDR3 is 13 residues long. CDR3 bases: TGTGCCAGCAGCTACTCGGGAGGGTCTGAGCAGTTCTTC. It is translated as CASSYSGGSEQFF.

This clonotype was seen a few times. The CDR3 DNA is TGCGCCAGCAGCCAAGTTGCTAAGTATGAGCAGTTCTTC. This gives the protein CASSQVAKYEQFF. This chain joins TRBV4-1 and TRBJ2-1, with D unclear. V lost 1 base and J 8 bases, leaving 9 bases between the germline ends. Germline loops: CDR1 MGHRA, CDR2 YSYEKL. The CDR3 has 13 amino acids.

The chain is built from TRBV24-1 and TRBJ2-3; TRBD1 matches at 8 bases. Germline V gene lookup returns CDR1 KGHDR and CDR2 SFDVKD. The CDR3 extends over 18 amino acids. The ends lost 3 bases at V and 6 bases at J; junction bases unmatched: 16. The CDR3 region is CATSDSTVRQGRKDTQYF. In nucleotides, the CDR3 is TGTGCCACCAGTGATAGCACCGTGCGACAGGGGAGGAAGGATACGCAGTATTTT.

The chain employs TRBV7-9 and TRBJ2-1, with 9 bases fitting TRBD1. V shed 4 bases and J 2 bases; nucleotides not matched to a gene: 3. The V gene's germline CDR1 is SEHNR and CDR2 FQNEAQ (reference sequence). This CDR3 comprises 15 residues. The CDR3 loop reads CASSSYRGPYNEQFF. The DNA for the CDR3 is TGTGCCAGCAGCTCATACAGGGGGCCCTACAATGAGCAGTTCTTC.

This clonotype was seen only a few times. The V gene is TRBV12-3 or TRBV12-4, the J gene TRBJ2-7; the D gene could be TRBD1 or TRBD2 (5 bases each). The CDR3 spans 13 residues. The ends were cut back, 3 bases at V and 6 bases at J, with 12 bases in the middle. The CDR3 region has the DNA TGTGCCAGCAGTTTGGGGGAGTCGGGCGAGCAGTACTTC. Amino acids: CASSLGESGEQYF.

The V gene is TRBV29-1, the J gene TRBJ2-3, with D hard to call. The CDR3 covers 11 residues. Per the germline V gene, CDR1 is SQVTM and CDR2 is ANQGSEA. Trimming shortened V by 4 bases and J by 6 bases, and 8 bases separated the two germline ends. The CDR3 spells CSVVVSDTQYF. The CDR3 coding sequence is TGCAGCGTTGTTGTCTCCGATACGCAGTATTTT.

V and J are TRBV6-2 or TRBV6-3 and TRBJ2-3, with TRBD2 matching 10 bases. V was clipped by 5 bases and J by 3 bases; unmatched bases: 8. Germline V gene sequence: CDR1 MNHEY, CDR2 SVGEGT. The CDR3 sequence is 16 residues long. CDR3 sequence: CASSNRTSGVTDTQYF. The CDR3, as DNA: TGTGCCAGCAGTAATAGGACTAGCGGAGTAACAGATACGCAGTATTTT.

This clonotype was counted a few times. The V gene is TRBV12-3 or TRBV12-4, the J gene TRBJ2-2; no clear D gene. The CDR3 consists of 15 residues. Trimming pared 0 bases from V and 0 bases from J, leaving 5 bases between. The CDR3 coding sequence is TGTGCCAGCAGTTTAGCGGGAACGAACACCGGGGAGCTGTTTTTT. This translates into CASSLAGTNTGELFF.

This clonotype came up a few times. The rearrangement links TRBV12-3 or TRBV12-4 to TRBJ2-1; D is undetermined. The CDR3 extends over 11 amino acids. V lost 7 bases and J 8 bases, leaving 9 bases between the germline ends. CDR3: CASTPGHEQFF. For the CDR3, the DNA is TGTGCCAGCACCCCTGGTCATGAGCAGTTCTTC.

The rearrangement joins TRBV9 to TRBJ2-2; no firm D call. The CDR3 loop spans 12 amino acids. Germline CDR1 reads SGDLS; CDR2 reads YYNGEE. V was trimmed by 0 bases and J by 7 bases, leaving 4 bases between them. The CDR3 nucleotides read TGTGCCAGCAGCGTAGAAGTCGGGGAGCTGTTTTTT. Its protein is CASSVEVGELFF.

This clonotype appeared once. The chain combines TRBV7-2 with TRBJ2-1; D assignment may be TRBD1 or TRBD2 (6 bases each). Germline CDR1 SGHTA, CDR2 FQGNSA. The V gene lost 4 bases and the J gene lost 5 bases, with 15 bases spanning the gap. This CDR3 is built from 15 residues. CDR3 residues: CASSSGRTENNEQFF. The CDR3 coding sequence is TGTGCCAGCAGCTCAGGGAGGACAGAAAACAATGAGCAGTTCTTC.

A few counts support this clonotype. Here the CDR3 DNA reads TGTGCCATCGGGAGTAGCACAGATACGCAGTATTTT. This gives the protein CAIGSSTDTQYF. V usage is TRBV10-3 and J usage is TRBJ2-3; the D gene is possibly TRBD2 (5 bases). The germline CDR1 and CDR2 sequences are ENHRY and SYGVKD. Deletions cut 8 bases from V and 0 bases from J, with 6 bases between. The CDR3 is 12 amino acids.

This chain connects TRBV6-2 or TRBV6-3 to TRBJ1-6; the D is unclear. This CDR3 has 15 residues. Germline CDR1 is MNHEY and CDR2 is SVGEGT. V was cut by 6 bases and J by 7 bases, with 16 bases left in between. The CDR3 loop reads CASSHAARPNSPLHF. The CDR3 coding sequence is TGTGCCAGCAGCCACGCGGCCAGGCCGAATTCACCCCTCCACTTT.

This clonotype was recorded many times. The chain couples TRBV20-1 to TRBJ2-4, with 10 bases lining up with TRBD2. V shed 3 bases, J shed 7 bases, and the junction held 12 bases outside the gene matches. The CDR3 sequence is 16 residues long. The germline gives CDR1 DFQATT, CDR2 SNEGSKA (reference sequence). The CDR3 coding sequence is TGCAGTGCTAGGGCCCACACGGGACTAGCGAGTAACATTCAGTACTTC. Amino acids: CSARAHTGLASNIQYF.

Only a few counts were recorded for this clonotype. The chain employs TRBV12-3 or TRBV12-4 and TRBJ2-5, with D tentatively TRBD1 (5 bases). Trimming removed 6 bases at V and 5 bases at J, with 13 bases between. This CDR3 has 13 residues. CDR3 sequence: CASSRDSYETQYF. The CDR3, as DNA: TGTGCCAGCAGCAGAGACAGTTATGAGACCCAGTACTTC.